Below, one T cell receptor (beta chain) is given with its context. Sequencing used immunoSEQ v3.0 at survey level. Method: immunoSEQ multiplex PCR; TCRdb's copy keeps in-frame clones and lacks some. The sample contains just over 35,000 clones, around 94% of which appear only once. The sample is drawn from a study of long-term antiretroviral therapy in people with HIV. Sequences were derived from unsorted PBMCs, sampled 4.1 years after starting antiretroviral therapy. The source is a woman between 45 and 65 years old with HIV.

The CDR3 here is CASSHSGAGNTEAFF. Here the CDR3 DNA reads TGCGCCAGCAGCCATAGCGGAGCGGGGAACACTGAAGCTTTCTTT. The V call is TRBV4-1, the J call TRBJ1-1; no clear D. This CDR3 comprises 15 residues. The V and J ends lost 3 bases and 1 base respectively, with 12 bases between them. CDR1 and CDR2 (germline): MGHRA, YSYEKL.